Each of the 20 T cell receptor beta chains below was sequenced from the same sample in a study of control samples from healthy donors and cancer patients. TCRdb keeps only in-frame clones here, not all; method: immunoSEQ multiplex PCR. The data contain roughly 100,000 clones, approximately 92% of them singletons. The sequencing input was blood. The receptors here all came from a human donor in good health. The donor label of this sample is uncertain.

The chain is built from TRBV2 and TRBJ1-2; tentative D call: TRBD1 (5 bases). Trimming shortened V by 5 bases and J by 1 base, and 14 bases separated the two germline ends. Germline-derived CDR1 and CDR2 are SNHLY and FYNNEI. The CDR3 is made up of 15 amino acids. The CDR3 loop is CASSLRGGVNYGYTF. The CDR3 coding sequence is TGTGCCAGCAGTTTACGCGGGGGGGTTAACTATGGCTACACCTTC.

The chain is built from TRBV7-8 and TRBJ2-1; 10 nucleotides line up with TRBD2. The junction had 6 bases not matched to a gene; V was cut back by 1 base and J by 0 bases. CDR1 is SGHVS, CDR2 FQNEAQ, per germline. This CDR3 is built from 18 residues. CDR3 nucleotides: TGTGCCAGCAGCTTAGAAGCGGGGGGGGTAATCTCCTACAATGAGCAGTTCTTC. It is translated as CASSLEAGGVISYNEQFF.

This chain connects TRBV5-5 to TRBJ1-5; D is unresolved. The germline V gene has CDR1 SGHKS and CDR2 YYEKEE (reference sequence). CDR3 length: 14 amino acids. V dropped 3 bases and J dropped 6 bases, with 13 bases sitting between them. The CDR3 DNA reads as TGTGCCAGCAGCTCCGATTTGGGTATTCAGCCCCAGCATTTT. It specifies CASSSDLGIQPQHF. Using reference TRBV5-5 and TRBJ1-5 for the parts outside the CDR3, the full variable domain is DAGVTQSPTHLIKTRGQQVTLRCSPISGHKSVSWYQQVLGQGPQFIFQYYEKEERGRGNFPDRFSARQFPNYSSELNVNALLLGDSALYLCASSSDLGIQPQHFGDGTRLSIL.

The chain is built from TRBV7-9 and TRBJ1-5; TRBD1 agrees at 7 bases. V shed 1 base, J shed 3 bases, and the junction held 3 bases outside the gene matches. This CDR3 is 15 amino acids long. Germline lookup yields CDR1 SEHNR and CDR2 FQNEAQ (reference sequence). The CDR3 DNA reads as TGTGCCAGCAGCTTAGAAACAGGGGTCAATCAGCCCCAGCATTTT. This gives the protein CASSLETGVNQPQHF.

V and J are TRBV20-1 and TRBJ1-2; D ambiguous. CDR3 length: 11 residues. Between the trimmed V and J ends, which lost 3 bases and 4 bases, there was a span of 6 bases. Germline values: CDR1 DFQATT, CDR2 SNEGSKA (reference sequence). DNA for the CDR3: TGCAGTGCTAGTTCCGGCTATGGCTACACCTTC. This codes for CSASSGYGYTF.

This rearrangement joins TRBV7-2 to TRBJ2-3, with 11 bases fitting TRBD2. The germline V gene has CDR1 SGHTA and CDR2 FQGNSA. The ends lost 6 bases at V and 5 bases at J; junction bases unmatched: 7. There are 15 residues in the CDR3. The CDR3 here is CASRVSGGAGDTQYF. The CDR3 nucleotides are TGTGCCAGCAGAGTTAGCGGGGGGGCTGGAGATACGCAGTATTTT.

The CDR3 nucleotides are TGTGCCAGCAGTTATTCGGGGGCGCATGGCTACACCTTC. Residues: CASSYSGAHGYTF. The genes are TRBV6-6 and TRBJ1-2, with a tentative D call TRBD1 (6 bases). Between the trimmed V and J ends, which lost 3 bases and 6 bases, there was a span of 11 bases. CDR1 is MNHNY, CDR2 SVGAGI, per germline (reference sequence). This CDR3 has 13 amino acids.

The chain joins TRBV6-5 to TRBJ2-2, with D possibly matching TRBD1 (6 bases). V was cut by 7 bases and J by 3 bases, with 12 bases left in between. The germline V gene encodes CDR1 MNHEY and CDR2 SVGAGI. The CDR3 contains 14 residues. Here the CDR3 reads CASIAGADTGELFF. For the CDR3, the DNA is TGTGCCAGCATCGCAGGGGCCGACACCGGGGAGCTGTTTTTT.

This clone was counted a few times. This sequence joins TRBV4-3 and TRBJ2-6; D gene unclear. Trimming shortened V by 0 bases and J by 0 bases, and 6 bases separated the two germline ends. CDR3 length equals 16 residues. CDR1 and CDR2 from the germline V gene are LGHNA and YSLEER. CDR3 nucleotide sequence: TGCGCCAGCAGCCAAGATTCCACCTCTGGGGCCAACGTCCTGACTTTC. It encodes CASSQDSTSGANVLTF.

The rearrangement uses TRBV11-3 and TRBJ1-1; D is possibly TRBD1 (6 bases). Trimming took off 8 bases at V and 7 bases at J, with 14 bases between the two ends. CDR3 length equals 12 residues. The V gene's germline CDR1 is SGHNT and CDR2 YENEEA. DNA of the CDR3: TGTGCCAGCGCCAGGGGTCTGGGTGAAGCTTTCTTT. Encoded protein: CASARGLGEAFF. The entire variable domain, with the rest obtained from reference TRBV11-3 and TRBJ1-1, is as follows: EAGVVQSPRYKIIEKKQPVAFWCNPISGHNTLYWYLQNLGQGPELLIRYENEEAVDDSQLPKDRFSAERLKGVDSTLKIQPAELGDSAVYLCASARGLGEAFFGQGTRLTVV.

The V gene is TRBV19, the J gene TRBJ1-6; 7 bases line up with TRBD1. CDR1 and CDR2 (germline): LNHDA, SQIVND (reference sequence). This CDR3 region has 17 residues. Trimming took 5 bases from V and 10 from J; bases not matched to a gene: 17. CDR3 in DNA: TGTGCCAGTAGTCACAACAGGGGCCTCTCTACTAACTCACCCCTCCACTTT. It codes for CASSHNRGLSTNSPLHF.

This chain joins TRBV5-1 and TRBJ1-1; TRBD1 matches at 9 bases. Germline V lookup: CDR1 SGHRS, CDR2 YFSETQ. V trimming: 4 bases; J trimming: 5 bases; junction bases outside the gene matches: 6. The CDR3 is made up of 14 amino acids. The CDR3 DNA reads as TGCGCCAGCAGCCCTGGGACAGGGTGGACTGAAGCTTTCTTT. This gives the protein CASSPGTGWTEAFF.

The chain joins TRBV5-6 to TRBJ2-7; TRBD2 matches at 8 bases. Germline loops: CDR1 SGHDT, CDR2 YYEEEE. Trimming cost V 4 bases and J 2 bases; bases outside gene matches: 8. The CDR3 sequence is 15 residues long. CDR3 in amino acids: CASSPGGGQTYEQYF. The CDR3, as DNA: TGTGCCAGCAGCCCGGGCGGGGGGCAGACCTACGAGCAGTACTTC.

This rearrangement joins TRBV5-6 to TRBJ1-2, with D possibly being TRBD1 (6 bases). CDR3 length: 14 amino acids. Deletions cut 3 bases from V and 2 bases from J, with 11 bases between. The germline gives CDR1 SGHDT, CDR2 YYEEEE. In nucleotides, the CDR3 is TGTGCCAGCAGCTCCTCGGACAGAAACTATGGCTACACCTTC. The encoded protein is CASSSSDRNYGYTF.

The V gene is TRBV27, the J gene TRBJ1-2; 8 bases are a match to TRBD1. The V gene's germline CDR1 is MNHEY and CDR2 SMNVEV (reference sequence). The V and J ends lost 1 base and 8 bases, in that order; junction bases with no gene match: 3. There are 13 residues in the CDR3. The CDR3 DNA follows: TGTGCCAGCAGTTTATTACAGGGGGAGGGCTACACCTTC. It specifies CASSLLQGEGYTF.

This sequence joins TRBV6-5 and TRBJ1-5; 8 positions match TRBD1. Germline assignment: CDR1 MNHEY and CDR2 SVGAGI. This CDR3 comprises 12 residues. V shed 7 bases, J shed 5 bases, and the junction held 1 base outside the gene matches. The CDR3 DNA follows: TGTGCCAGCAAGGACAGGGATCAGCCCCAGCATTTT. Its protein product is CASKDRDQPQHF.

The chain carries TRBV7-2 and TRBJ2-3; 8 nucleotides match TRBD2. Looked up from germline, CDR1 is SGHTA and CDR2 is FQGNSA. V gave up 5 bases and J gave up 3 bases; unmatched junction bases: 7. The CDR3 totals 15 residues. CDR3: CASSTTSGGTDTQYF. The CDR3 nucleotides read TGTGCCAGCAGCACTACGAGCGGGGGAACAGATACGCAGTATTTT.

The chain joins TRBV21-1 to TRBJ2-7; the D segment call TRBD1 is taken from the table without a DNA check. TRBV21-1 is a documented pseudogene. The CDR3 runs 13 residues. The CDR3 DNA sequence: TGTGCCAGCAGCCCGGACAGTTGGGACGAGCAGTACTTC. The encoded protein is CASSPDSWDEQYF.

The chain carries TRBV7-9 and TRBJ2-7; 9 bases line up with TRBD2. CDR1 and CDR2 from the germline V gene are SEHNR and FQNEAQ (reference sequence). This CDR3 is 15 amino acids long. V shed 5 bases and J 0 bases; nucleotides not matched to a gene: 5. In DNA form, the CDR3 reads TGTGCCAGCAGCGCCGGACTAGCGAACTCCTACGAGCAGTACGTC. This sequence encodes CASSAGLANSYEQYV.

This rearrangement joins TRBV19 to TRBJ2-6; D not resolved. The CDR3 is made up of 14 amino acids. CDR1 and CDR2 from the germline V gene are LNHDA and SQIVND (reference sequence). V lost 6 bases, J lost 0 bases, and 6 bases lay in between. The CDR3 sequence: CASRGYSGANVLTF. CDR3 DNA: TGTGCCAGTAGGGGATACTCTGGGGCCAACGTCCTGACTTTC.